At least ten counts were recorded for the clone carrying this T cell receptor beta chain. Antigen: not known. TCRdb re-derived calls from the 5' RACE reads in MiXCR, one entry per CDR3 protein. The sample contains about 390,000 distinct CDR3 sequences, about 16% of which appear only once. This record belongs to a study of T-cell memory formation after mild COVID-19. Study findings and constraints: CD4+ bias marked clones expanding day 15 to 37, unlike balanced contracting clones. Mostly located in CM and EM were contracting CD4+ clones, with contracting CD8+ clones located in EMRA.

Sequencing was done on a sample of PBMCs or a T cell subset sorted from them (not recorded which). This TCR came from a man aged 18-30 years who had mild COVID-19 (a few samples of this study predate the infection). Cell type and time point are not known.

The CDR3 DNA sequence: TGTGCCAGCAGCCCGTTGACCGAGGTAGCTTTCTTT. Its protein is CASSPLTEVAFF. The J gene is TRBJ1-1, the V gene TRBV7-9; D unresolved. V dropped 5 bases and J dropped 10 bases, with 14 bases sitting between them. The CDR3 contains 12 residues. Per germline, CDR1 SEHNR and CDR2 FQNEAQ (reference sequence).